A single sample is the source of the 19 T cell receptor beta chains below, sequenced in a study of blood T cell repertoires in COVID-19. Profiling relied on immunoSEQ multiplex PCR, and the TCRdb table lists in-frame clones only, not all of them. The sample records a few hundred thousand clones, around 87% being singletons. The source material was peripheral blood. Receptors originate from a man aged 18 to 29 with active or convalescent COVID-19.

The genes are TRBV27 and TRBJ2-2, with D tentatively TRBD2 (7 bases). The CDR3 covers 16 residues. V dropped 7 bases and J dropped 4 bases, with 19 bases sitting between them. CDR1 is MNHEY, CDR2 SMNVEV, per germline (reference sequence). In nucleotides, the CDR3 is TGTGCCAGCAAAGGGTGGTCGGGGGGCGGCACCGGGGAGCTGTTTTTT. Protein sequence: CASKGWSGGGTGELFF.

As to this clone: Other nucleotide sequences in the sample specify the same CDR3. The chain uses TRBV5-1 and TRBJ1-6; TRBD1 matches 8 bases. V lost 1 base to trimming and J lost 7 bases; unmatched junction nucleotides: 1. There are 14 residues in the CDR3. Germline assignment: CDR1 SGHRS and CDR2 YFSETQ. As DNA, the CDR3 is TGCGCCAGCAGCTTGCAGGGGGCGAATTCACCCCTCCACTTT. This codes for CASSLQGANSPLHF.

A word on this clone: One end of the junction varies from germline; a read error may be responsible. J is TRBJ2-1 and V is TRBV24-1, with TRBD1 matching 9 bases. Germline V CDR1 and CDR2: KGHDR, SFDVKD. CDR3 size: 12 residues. The CDR3 is CATSDSGTGFVF. The CDR3 nucleotides are TGTGCCACCAGTGATTCCGGGACAGGGTTCGTCTTC.

The chain has TRBV30 and TRBJ1-6; D is unresolved. The CDR3 length is 12 residues. The V and J ends lost 1 base and 16 bases respectively, with 14 bases between them. Germline V lookup: CDR1 GTSNPN, CDR2 SVGIG (reference sequence). In nucleotides, the CDR3 is TGTGCCTGGAGTGCCTCGAGCGAATGGCTCCACTTT. Protein product: CAWSASSEWLHF. Full variable domain (outside the CDR3, taken from reference TRBV30 and TRBJ1-6): SQTIHQWPATLVQPVGSPLSLECTVEGTSNPNLYWYRQAAGRGLQLLFYSVGIGQISSEVPQNLSASRPQDRQFILSSKKLLLSDSGFYLCAWSASSEWLHFGNGTRLTVT.

The genes are TRBV19 and TRBJ2-5, with a tentative D call TRBD1 (5 bases). Trimming shortened V by 0 bases and J by 5 bases, and 10 bases separated the two germline ends. This CDR3 is 14 amino acids long. From germline, CDR1 is LNHDA and CDR2 SQIVND (reference sequence). The CDR3 sequence is CASSIEAGMETQYF. DNA of the CDR3: TGTGCCAGTAGTATAGAAGCAGGGATGGAGACCCAGTACTTC.

The gene calls are TRBV27 and TRBJ2-7; 7 nucleotides agree with TRBD1. Losses at the gene ends were 3 bases for V and 0 bases for J; bases not matched to a gene: 17. CDR3 length: 19 amino acids. The germline V gene encodes CDR1 MNHEY and CDR2 SMNVEV (reference sequence). The CDR3 DNA sequence: TGTGCCAGCAGTTTTCGTCTGCCCCGACTCGGGACAGCCTCCTACGAGCAGTACTTC. Protein product: CASSFRLPRLGTASYEQYF.

The chain joins TRBV28 to TRBJ1-2, with D possibly matching TRBD1 (5 bases). Germline CDR1 is MDHEN and CDR2 is SYDVKM. The CDR3 totals 13 residues. The germline V and J ends were trimmed by 8 bases and 4 bases, with 14 bases remaining between them. The CDR3 is CASGLNGGYGYTF. The CDR3 DNA reads TGTGCCAGCGGGTTAAACGGGGGCTATGGCTACACCTTC.

The chain links TRBV6-6 to TRBJ2-5, with 8 bases that match TRBD2. The CDR3 is 16 amino acids. J was trimmed by 1 base and V by 6 bases; bases with no gene match: 10. Germline CDR1 reads MNHNY; CDR2 reads SVGAGI (reference sequence). CDR3: CASSLGGGAGQETQYF. CDR3 DNA sequence: TGTGCCAGCAGCCTCGGGGGGGGAGCAGGCCAAGAGACCCAGTACTTC.

The chain is built from TRBV27 and TRBJ2-4; tentative D call: TRBD1 (5 bases). Germline assignment: CDR1 MNHEY and CDR2 SMNVEV (reference sequence). The V gene lost 2 bases and the J gene lost 0 bases, with 20 bases spanning the gap. CDR3 size: 19 residues. The CDR3 DNA is TGTGCCAGCAGTTTAAGGGGTATTGGGGCAGCACCAGCCAAAAACATTCAGTACTTC. This gives the protein CASSLRGIGAAPAKNIQYF.

The gene calls are TRBV2 and TRBJ2-5, with TRBD1 matching over 7 bases. CDR1 is SNHLY, CDR2 FYNNEI, per germline. V shed 7 bases and J 5 bases; nucleotides not matched to a gene: 4. There are 12 residues in the CDR3. CDR3 residues: CASNRGPETQYF. The CDR3 DNA sequence: TGTGCCAGCAATAGGGGGCCGGAGACCCAGTACTTC.

V and J are TRBV28 and TRBJ1-1; a weak D match, TRBD1 (5 bases). Germline loops: CDR1 MDHEN, CDR2 SYDVKM. Trimming stripped 2 bases from V and 1 base from J, with 17 bases between. The CDR3 runs 17 residues. The CDR3 protein is CASSLVVGAGRNTEAFF. CDR3 coding DNA: TGTGCCAGCAGTTTAGTGGTTGGGGCAGGACGGAACACTGAAGCTTTCTTT.

This clone was recorded once. The CDR3 reads CASSSRAGPTDTQYF. The CDR3 nucleotides are TGTGCCAGCAGCTCTCGAGCGGGCCCCACAGATACGCAGTATTTT. The chain combines TRBV7-3 with TRBJ2-3, with D possibly TRBD2 on 6 matching bases. The CDR3 spans 15 residues. Germline-derived CDR1 and CDR2 are SGHTA and FQGTGA. Trimming left V 4 bases short and J 2 bases short, with 13 bases between.

The chain couples TRBV3-1 (or the pseudogene TRBV3-2) to TRBJ1-2; 7 bases fit TRBD1. The CDR3 is made up of 15 amino acids. Trimming at V came to 4 bases and at J to 3 bases, leaving 8 bases not matched to a gene. CDR1 is LGHDT and CDR2 is YNNKEL in the germline V gene (reference sequence). The chain's CDR3 is CASSPWTGGDYGYTF. The CDR3 DNA follows: TGTGCCAGCAGCCCCTGGACAGGTGGGGACTATGGCTACACCTTC.

This clone was counted once. The chain carries TRBV7-9 and TRBJ2-1; D is ambiguous. The CDR3 has 11 residues. The germline gives CDR1 SEHNR, CDR2 FQNEAQ (reference sequence). The V end was cut by 1 base, the J end by 10 bases, with 5 bases between. CDR3 protein: CASSLVGEQFF. As DNA, the CDR3 is TGTGCCAGCAGCTTAGTCGGGGAGCAGTTCTTC.

J is TRBJ2-7 and V is TRBV10-3; 9 bases are shared with TRBD1. With V trimmed by 3 bases and J by 5 bases, 2 bases remained unmatched. CDR1 ENHRY and CDR2 SYGVKD come from the germline V gene. The CDR3 totals 13 residues. The CDR3 protein is CAISERQGDEQYF. CDR3 DNA sequence: TGTGCCATCAGTGAAAGACAGGGGGACGAGCAGTACTTC.

This chain links TRBV6-6 with TRBJ1-2; 7 bases are shared with TRBD1. From germline, CDR1 is MNHNY and CDR2 SVGAGI (reference sequence). J lost 8 bases, V lost 5 bases, and 20 bases had no gene match. This CDR3 comprises 17 residues. The CDR3 loop is CASSPARGRWDYWGYTF. CDR3 in DNA: TGTGCCAGCAGTCCAGCAAGGGGGCGCTGGGATTATTGGGGCTACACCTTC.

The CDR3 loop is CASSLARQGGETQYF. The CDR3 nucleotides are TGCGCCAGCAGCTTGGCCCGTCAGGGAGGAGAGACCCAGTACTTC. V gene TRBV5-1 combines with J gene TRBJ2-5; D is perhaps TRBD2 (6 bases). This CDR3 has 15 residues. The germline V and J ends were trimmed by 0 bases and 4 bases, with 13 bases remaining between them. Germline loops: CDR1 SGHRS, CDR2 YFSETQ.

V usage is TRBV27 and J usage is TRBJ2-5; D remains unclear. Trimming took off 8 bases at V and 4 bases at J, with 20 bases between the two ends. CDR1 and CDR2 (germline): MNHEY, SMNVEV (reference sequence). The CDR3 contains 15 residues. DNA of the CDR3: TGTGCCAGCTCGAATAGAGGTGGTGGTGGAGAGACCCAGTACTTC. Amino acid sequence: CASSNRGGGGETQYF.

V gene TRBV14 combines with J gene TRBJ1-1; 9 bases map to TRBD1. The CDR3 sequence is 16 residues long. J gave up 1 base and V 4 bases, and 7 bases lay outside the gene matches. Germline assignment: CDR1 SGHDN and CDR2 FVKESK. The CDR3 nucleotides read TGTGCCAGCAGCCCCCTCGGGGACAGGGCGAACACTGAAGCTTTCTTT. Amino acid sequence: CASSPLGDRANTEAFF. The whole variable domain, remainder taken from reference TRBV14 and TRBJ1-1, is EAGVTQFPSHSVIEKGQTVTLRCDPISGHDNLYWYRRVMGKEIKFLLHFVKESKQDESGMPNNRFLAERTGGTYSTLKVQPAELEDSGVYFCASSPLGDRANTEAFFGQGTRLTVV.